These 29 T cell receptor beta chains were all obtained from the same sample, sequenced in a study of technical replicates of blood from a few donors. Here immunoSEQ multiplex PCR was the method, and the copy in TCRdb shows in-frame clones only, minus some. The repertoire consists of around 58,000 clones, with around 87% occurring once and the leading ten covering under 6.5%. Sequencing was carried out using PBMCs. These receptors all stem from a human donor in good health. Some clones in this sample may be carry-over from other donors' samples.

V and J are TRBV11-2 and TRBJ2-1; 10 bases fit TRBD2. V was clipped by 2 bases and J by 0 bases; unmatched bases: 4. Germline V CDR1 and CDR2: SGHAT, FQNNGV. The CDR3 extends over 17 amino acids. The CDR3 sequence: CASSLPSGSSSYNEQFF. The CDR3 DNA reads TGTGCCAGCAGCTTACCTAGCGGGAGTAGCTCCTACAATGAGCAGTTCTTC.

The chain links TRBV18 to TRBJ2-7, with 7 bases identical to TRBD1. CDR1 is KGHSH, CDR2 LQKENI, per germline. This CDR3 has 14 residues. J lost 2 bases, V lost 8 bases, and 9 bases had no gene match. CDR3 DNA: TGTGCCAGCCATCCGACAGGGAGCCCCTACGAGCAGTACTTC. Protein: CASHPTGSPYEQYF.

This clone was seen more than once but under ten times. V gene TRBV4-3 combines with J gene TRBJ2-7, with a tentative D call TRBD2 (6 bases). In germline, CDR1 is LGHNA, CDR2 YSLEER. The CDR3 is 16 residues long. Trimming shortened V by 0 bases and J by 6 bases, and 18 bases separated the two germline ends. The DNA of the CDR3 is TGCGCCAGCAGCCAAGAACGGACCCTCGGCGGGGCCGAGCAGTACTTC. As protein: CASSQERTLGGAEQYF.

The chain has TRBV19 and TRBJ2-1, with 10 bases fitting TRBD2. V dropped 1 base and J dropped 3; count of bases not matched to a gene: 6. The CDR3 length is 17 residues. Germline CDR1 is LNHDA and CDR2 is SQIVND (reference sequence). As DNA, the CDR3 is TGTGCCAGTAGTATAGGGCTAGCGGGAGTTGGCTACAATGAGCAGTTCTTC. Amino acids: CASSIGLAGVGYNEQFF.

The table lists this clone with a count of one. The chain recombines TRBV4-2 with TRBJ1-2, with 9 bases lining up with TRBD1. With 2 bases clipped from V and 0 bases from J, the junction kept 10 bases outside the gene matches. This CDR3 is built from 18 residues. The germline V gene encodes CDR1 LGHNA and CDR2 YNFKEQ. The CDR3 sequence is CASSQRKTGGEANYGYTF. The CDR3 coding sequence is TGTGCCAGCAGCCAACGAAAAACAGGGGGCGAAGCTAACTATGGCTACACCTTC.

V usage is TRBV9 and J usage is TRBJ2-3; 7 nucleotides line up with TRBD2. The CDR3 runs to 14 residues. V lost 2 bases, J lost 0 bases, and 0 bases stayed unmatched. Germline V CDR1 and CDR2: SGDLS, YYNGEE. As DNA, the CDR3 is TGTGCCAGCAGCGTTAGCGGGAGCACAGATACGCAGTATTTT. It translates to CASSVSGSTDTQYF.

This chain connects TRBV28 to TRBJ2-7; 8 bases match TRBD1. V gave up 3 bases and J gave up 12 bases; unmatched junction bases: 10. The CDR3 contains 13 residues. Germline CDR1 is MDHEN and CDR2 is SYDVKM. The CDR3 DNA reads as TGTGCCAGCAGTTTGAGGGACAGGTCATGGGGGTACTTC. Translation: CASSLRDRSWGYF.

This chain links TRBV29-1 with TRBJ2-7, with 8 bases that match TRBD1. V was clipped by 4 bases and J by 3 bases; unmatched bases: 2. The CDR3 covers 12 residues. In germline, CDR1 is SQVTM, CDR2 ANQGSEA. Written as DNA, the CDR3 is TGCAGCGTTGGGACAGGGCGCTACGAGCAGTACTTC. This translates into CSVGTGRYEQYF.

The chain combines TRBV7-9 with TRBJ2-2; D is perhaps TRBD1 (5 bases). The V gene lost 5 bases and the J gene lost 0 bases, with 16 bases spanning the gap. In germline, CDR1 is SEHNR, CDR2 FQNEAQ (reference sequence). This CDR3 comprises 17 residues. The CDR3 sequence is CASSPVRGRTNTGELFF. In nucleotides, the CDR3 is TGTGCCAGCAGCCCCGTTAGGGGAAGAACGAACACCGGGGAGCTGTTTTTT.

The rearrangement links TRBV18 to TRBJ2-7, with a tentative D call TRBD1 (7 bases). V lost 2 bases, J lost 2 bases, and 22 bases lay in between. CDR3 length: 18 residues. CDR1 KGHSH and CDR2 LQKENI come from the germline V gene. The CDR3 here is CASSPINGGGPNPYEQYF. CDR3 bases: TGTGCCAGCTCACCAATAAACGGAGGGGGCCCCAACCCCTACGAGCAGTACTTC.

The chain employs TRBV14 and TRBJ2-2; D gene unclear. Germline assignment: CDR1 SGHDN and CDR2 FVKESK. V gave up 4 bases and J gave up 5 bases, with 5 bases separating them. The CDR3 extends over 12 amino acids. Written as DNA, the CDR3 is TGTGCCAGCAGCCCGTTAACCGGGGAGCTGTTTTTT. Protein product: CASSPLTGELFF.

V usage is TRBV23-1 and J usage is TRBJ1-5, with D perhaps TRBD1 (5 bases). TRBV23-1 counts as an open reading frame of uncertain function. V lost 3 bases and J lost 0, with 15 bases in between. The CDR3 covers 17 residues. CDR3 amino acids: CASSHRTRAYSNQPQHF. The CDR3 DNA follows: TGCGCCAGCAGTCACCGAACCAGGGCTTATAGCAATCAGCCCCAGCATTTT.

This chain joins TRBV7-3 and TRBJ2-1; 8 bases agree with TRBD2. The V segment lost 1 base and the J segment 3 bases; nucleotides outside the gene matches: 2. CDR1 and CDR2 from the germline V gene are SGHTA and FQGTGA. The CDR3 contains 15 residues. Here the CDR3 DNA reads TGTGCCAGCAGCTTAAGCGGGGGGTACTACAATGAGCAGTTCTTC. The encoded protein is CASSLSGGYYNEQFF.

The chain uses TRBV7-3 and TRBJ2-1, with unresolved D. The germline V gene has CDR1 SGHTA and CDR2 FQGTGA. The CDR3 has 13 amino acids. The V end was cut by 4 bases, the J end by 5 bases, with 9 bases between. Here the CDR3 DNA reads TGTGCCAGCAGCTCCCACGGAGACAATGAGCAGTTCTTC. Translation: CASSSHGDNEQFF.

In its sample, this clone was seen a few times. V usage is TRBV4-1 and J usage is TRBJ2-1; D may be TRBD2 (6 bases). CDR1 and CDR2 from the germline V gene are MGHRA and YSYEKL. The CDR3 loop spans 14 amino acids. V was shortened by 4 bases and J by 9 bases, with 16 bases between the two germline ends. This CDR3 reads CASSRGDRGAEQFF. In DNA form, the CDR3 reads TGCGCCAGCAGCCGGGGGGATAGGGGCGCTGAGCAGTTCTTC.

The chain employs TRBV4-1 and TRBJ1-6; D is possibly TRBD1 (6 bases). The CDR3 has 16 amino acids. Trimming stripped 2 bases from V and 9 bases from J, with 17 bases between. Germline V lookup: CDR1 MGHRA, CDR2 YSYEKL. CDR3 bases: TGCGCCAGCAGCCAACCGTTTACAGGGTTCGGTTCACCCCTCCACTTT. Translation: CASSQPFTGFGSPLHF.

The gene calls are TRBV4-3 and TRBJ1-2; D may be TRBD1 (5 bases). V was cut by 1 base and J by 8 bases, with 20 bases left in between. CDR1 and CDR2 (germline): LGHNA, YSLEER. The CDR3 spans 16 residues. CDR3 region: CASSQAHPGGGRGYTF. CDR3 in DNA: TGCGCCAGCAGCCAAGCCCACCCTGGCGGGGGGAGAGGCTACACCTTC.

The V gene is TRBV6-5, the J gene TRBJ2-4, with a weak D call TRBD2 (5 bases). The CDR3 runs to 15 residues. Deletions cut 7 bases from V and 3 bases from J, with 16 bases between. Germline CDR1 MNHEY, CDR2 SVGAGI. The CDR3 protein is CASKILGGGKNIQYF. The CDR3 coding sequence is TGTGCCAGCAAAATACTGGGTGGAGGCAAAAACATTCAGTACTTC.

V is TRBV9 and J is TRBJ2-2, with TRBD2 matching 10 bases. The germline V gene encodes CDR1 SGDLS and CDR2 YYNGEE. This CDR3 is 17 amino acids long. With 4 bases clipped from V and 4 bases from J, the junction kept 10 bases outside the gene matches. CDR3 sequence: CASSPVSSGGITGELFF. The CDR3 DNA reads as TGTGCCAGCAGCCCAGTTTCTAGCGGGGGCATCACCGGGGAGCTGTTTTTT.

This clone was recorded only once. This chain uses TRBV5-1 with TRBJ2-3; 12 bases agree with TRBD2. V lost 0 bases, J lost 4 bases, and 3 bases stayed unmatched. Germline V gives CDR1 SGHRS, CDR2 YFSETQ. The CDR3 runs to 16 residues. CDR3 in DNA: TGCGCCAGCAGCTTGGGGACTAGCGGGGTTTCAGATACGCAGTATTTT. It yields the protein CASSLGTSGVSDTQYF.

The chain has TRBV27 and TRBJ2-3; possible D gene TRBD2, 6 bases. There are 17 residues in the CDR3. The V gene lost 0 bases and the J gene lost 3 bases, with 16 bases spanning the gap. Germline V gene sequence: CDR1 MNHEY, CDR2 SMNVEV (reference sequence). CDR3 amino acids: CASSLSWGGARTDTQYF. CDR3 DNA sequence: TGTGCCAGCAGTTTATCCTGGGGCGGGGCGAGGACAGATACGCAGTATTTT.

CDR3 in amino acids: CASSQETSYSGRRSTDTQYF. The DNA for the CDR3 is TGTGCCAGCAGCCAAGAGACATCCTATAGCGGGAGGAGAAGCACAGATACGCAGTATTTT. The rearrangement joins TRBV4-2 to TRBJ2-3, with 10 bases fitting TRBD2. The CDR3 totals 20 residues. The germline gives CDR1 LGHNA, CDR2 YNFKEQ. V lost 0 bases, J lost 0 bases, and 12 bases stayed unmatched.

This clone appeared a few times. V usage is TRBV7-9 and J usage is TRBJ2-2; 12 bases fit TRBD2. CDR3 length: 16 amino acids. The V gene end was trimmed by 4 bases and the J gene end by 3 bases; junction bases not matched to a gene: 3. Germline V gene lookup returns CDR1 SEHNR and CDR2 FQNEAQ (reference sequence). DNA of the CDR3: TGTGCCAGCAGCTCTAGCGGGGGGGCGTACACCGGGGAGCTGTTTTTT. Translated, it gives CASSSSGGAYTGELFF.

This chain connects TRBV6-1 to TRBJ1-1, with TRBD1 matching over 9 bases. Germline V gives CDR1 MNHNS, CDR2 SASEGT. The CDR3 spans 14 residues. V gave up 3 bases and J gave up 5 bases; unmatched junction bases: 4. DNA for the CDR3: TGTGCCAGCAGTGAGGGACAGGGCGCAACTGAAGCTTTCTTT. Its translation is CASSEGQGATEAFF.

The chain employs TRBV30 and TRBJ2-3; 13 bases agree with TRBD2. V lost 8 bases to trimming and J lost 3 bases; unmatched junction nucleotides: 8. Germline V gene data show CDR1 as GTSNPN and CDR2 as SVGIG (reference sequence). The CDR3 is 15 residues long. In DNA, the CDR3 is TGTGCCCGGGGACTAGCGGGAATGATGACAGATACGCAGTATTTT. Its translation is CARGLAGMMTDTQYF.

CDR3 amino acids: CAWSGGDRNYGYTF. CDR3 in DNA: TGTGCCTGGAGTGGGGGGGACAGGAACTATGGCTACACCTTC. The chain recombines TRBV30 with TRBJ1-2, with TRBD1 identical over 8 bases. Losses at the gene ends were 1 base for V and 2 bases for J; bases not matched to a gene: 3. The CDR3 covers 14 residues. Germline CDR1 GTSNPN, CDR2 SVGIG (reference sequence).

The chain carries TRBV5-1 and TRBJ1-6, with D hard to call. CDR3 size: 14 residues. CDR1 SGHRS and CDR2 YFSETQ come from the germline V gene. Between the trimmed V and J ends, which lost 1 base and 7 bases, there was a span of 9 bases. The CDR3 spells CASSLRGLNSPLHF. Here the CDR3 DNA reads TGCGCCAGCAGCTTGAGAGGACTCAATTCACCCCTCCACTTT.

The rearrangement uses TRBV5-1 and TRBJ2-1, with a tentative D call TRBD2 (5 bases). Trimming took 4 bases from V and 0 from J, leaving 11 bases between them. The CDR3 runs to 15 residues. Per germline, CDR1 SGHRS and CDR2 YFSETQ. As DNA, the CDR3 is TGCGCCAGCAGCCCACCGCGGGTCTCCTACAATGAGCAGTTCTTC. It is translated as CASSPPRVSYNEQFF.

This chain links TRBV7-9 with TRBJ2-5, with unresolved D. The germline V and J ends were trimmed by 1 base and 7 bases, with 13 bases remaining between them. The CDR3 spans 14 residues. CDR1 is SEHNR and CDR2 is FQNEAQ in the germline V gene (reference sequence). CDR3 loop: CASSLGQSPGTQYF. The CDR3 DNA follows: TGTGCCAGCAGCTTAGGGCAGAGTCCAGGGACCCAGTACTTC. The whole variable domain, filled in from reference TRBV7-9 and TRBJ2-5, reads DTGVSQNPRHKITKRGQNVTFRCDPISEHNRLYWYRQTLGQGPEFLTYFQNEAQLEKSRLLSDRFSAERPKGSFSTLEIQRTEQGDSAMYLCASSLGQSPGTQYFGPGTRLLVL.